This T cell receptor (beta chain) was sequenced during a study of T cell responses to AZD1222 COVID-19 vaccine. V trimming: 4 bases; J trimming: 3 bases; junction bases outside the gene matches: 7. Germline V gene sequence: CDR1 SGHDN, CDR2 FVKESK. The CDR3 length is 15 residues. This table comes from immunoSEQ multiplex PCR, and its TCRdb copy is limited to in-frame clones, with some not included. This table has roughly 270,000 clones, roughly 93% appearing once. Notes on the study in general: Repertoires in all cases were sampled only once the peak T cell response had passed.

About this clone itself: Its antigen is still unknown.

Material: peripheral blood, obtained 28 days after the second AZD1222 dose. The clonotype was recovered from an adult who received the AZD1222 COVID-19 vaccine. This chain uses TRBV14 with TRBJ2-7; 9 positions agree with TRBD1. The CDR3 sequence: CASSRLGTGLYEQYF. CDR3 coding DNA: TGTGCCAGCAGCCGGCTTGGGACAGGGCTCTACGAGCAGTACTTC.